A single T cell receptor beta chain is shown here with its context. No cognate antigen has been identified for it. Base-call qualities are not available, and no considerably larger clone is one nucleotide away. At the junction V is shortened by 3 bases and J by 3 bases, with 6 bases in between. The cysteine opens and the phenylalanine closes a CDR3 of 13 amino acids. Only the CDR3 part of the read is kept: 39 bases, read in frame from the first base. Taken from the germline V gene (reference sequence), the CDR1 and CDR2 loops are LGHDT and YNNKEL. The source of the sample is a study of T cell responses to AZD1222 COVID-19 vaccine (dated by TCRdb to the early 2020s). About the full investigation: AZD1222 recipients with second doses at about 4 weeks or about 12 weeks were pooled, because spike-specific TCR depth and breadth did not differ between schedules. A total of 233 trial participants underwent TCR sequencing, of whom some 210 received two doses of AZD1222 and about 25 received two doses of the MenACWY control vaccine. Trial participants were enrolled by age into 18-55, 56-69 and 70-plus year subgroups, with approximately 160, 26 and 62 TCR-sequenced participants respectively.

Read against the paper, the sample's time point label means: baseline before first vaccination. Samples from vaccinated people were obtained from the UK trials COV001 and COV002, which included a single-blind randomized controlled phase 2/3 trial of AZD1222 (ChAdOx1 nCoV-19) in healthy adults. For TCRbeta chain sequencing, PBMC samples from trial participants were taken at day 0 and at day 28 after the second dose. Study-wide findings and limitations: Participants were mostly white British and included more females than males, and it was suggested by the authors that clonal diversity may have been underestimated. A significant rise in spike-specific TCR breadth and depth was observed after two AZD1222 doses relative to day 0 and relative to MenACWY recipients. In the small 56-69-year group, the increase in depth fell short of significance, most likely because of low power. The whole spike protein was spanned by vaccine-associated CD4 TCRs, and dominant responses were seen in regions 160-218 and 743-854. Reportedly, close to half of the unique spike-specific TCRs recognized epitopes lying outside the regions that are mutated in the B.1.351 and B.1.1.7 variants. Only five or six AZD1222 recipients were SARS-CoV-2 seropositive at baseline, limiting conclusions about previously exposed vaccinees. No day 14 peak-response samples were available, so repertoires were characterized only after the peak T cell response.

The CDR3 regions of human TCRbeta chains were analyzed by immunosequencing. Per the source publication's procedure: Repertoire TCRs were matched against a reference library of SARS-CoV-2-specific TCRs generated with the MIRA antigen-specificity platform. Breadth was defined as the fraction of unique TCRs that were SARS-CoV-2-associated. Depth was defined as the fraction of total T cells that were SARS-CoV-2-associated. Using the MIRA data, every spike-specific TCR was mapped to the spike region that the TCR reacted to and assigned to either a CD4 or a CD8 class. Log10-transformed breadth and depth values were compared by one-way ANOVA with Sidak's multiple comparisons tests. TCRdb took over this immuneACCESS table, retaining in-frame rearrangements with V and J assigned. Such tables are incomplete; in checked studies, under half of the missing clones stem from an unresolved V gene, and the remainder is unexplained. Clone size and the V and J calls come from that table; the DNA yielded D and trimming. The sample data list more than 250,000 clones, and more than 80% of these were observed just once. Around 0.57% of the sample is taken by the ten largest.

The sample consisted of peripheral blood, taken on day 0 of AZD1222 vaccination. The chain uses TRBV3-1 (or the pseudogene TRBV3-2) and TRBJ1-3; confidence is insufficient to name the D gene. This TCR came from an adult in good health. The nucleotides read TGTGCCAGCAGCCATCGGGATGGAAACACCATATATTTT. Protein translation: CASSHRDGNTIYF.